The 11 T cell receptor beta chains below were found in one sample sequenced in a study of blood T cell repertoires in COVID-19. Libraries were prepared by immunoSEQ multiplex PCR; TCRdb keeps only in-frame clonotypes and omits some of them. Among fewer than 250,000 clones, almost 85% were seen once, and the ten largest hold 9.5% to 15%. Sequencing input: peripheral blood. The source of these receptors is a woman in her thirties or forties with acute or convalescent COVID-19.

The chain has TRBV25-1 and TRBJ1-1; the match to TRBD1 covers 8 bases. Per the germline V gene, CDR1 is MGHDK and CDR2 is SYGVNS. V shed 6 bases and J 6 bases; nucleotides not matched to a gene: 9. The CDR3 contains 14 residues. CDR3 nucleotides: TGTGCCAGCAGCTCACAGGGGGGAGGCGCTGAAGCTTTCTTT. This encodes CASSSQGGGAEAFF.

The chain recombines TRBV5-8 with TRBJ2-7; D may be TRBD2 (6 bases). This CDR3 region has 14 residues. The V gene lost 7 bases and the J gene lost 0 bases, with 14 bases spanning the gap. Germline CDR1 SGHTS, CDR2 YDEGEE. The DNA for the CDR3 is TGTGCCAGCCGAGGAGGGCTTAGCTCCTACGAGCAGTACTTC. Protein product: CASRGGLSSYEQYF.

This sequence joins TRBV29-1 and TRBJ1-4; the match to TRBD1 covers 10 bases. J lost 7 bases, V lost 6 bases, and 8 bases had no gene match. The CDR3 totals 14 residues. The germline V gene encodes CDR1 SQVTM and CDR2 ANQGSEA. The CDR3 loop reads CSVGRDRGSEKLFF. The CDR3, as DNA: TGCAGCGTCGGACGGGACAGGGGCTCTGAAAAACTGTTTTTT.

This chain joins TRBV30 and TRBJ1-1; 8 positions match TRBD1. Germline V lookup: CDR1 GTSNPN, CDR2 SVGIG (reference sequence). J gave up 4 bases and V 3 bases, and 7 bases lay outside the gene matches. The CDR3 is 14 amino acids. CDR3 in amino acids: CAWSQYRGSTEAFF. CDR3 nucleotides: TGTGCCTGGAGCCAATACAGGGGGAGCACTGAAGCTTTCTTT. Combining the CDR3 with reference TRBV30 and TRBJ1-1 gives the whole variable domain SQTIHQWPATLVQPVGSPLSLECTVEGTSNPNLYWYRQAAGRGLQLLFYSVGIGQISSEVPQNLSASRPQDRQFILSSKKLLLSDSGFYLCAWSQYRGSTEAFFGQGTRLTVV.

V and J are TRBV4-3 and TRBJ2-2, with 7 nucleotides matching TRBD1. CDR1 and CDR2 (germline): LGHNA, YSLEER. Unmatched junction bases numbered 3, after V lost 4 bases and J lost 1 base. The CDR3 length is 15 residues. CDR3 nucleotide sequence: TGCGCCAGCAGCCTTGGGACAGTGAACACCGGGGAGCTGTTTTTT. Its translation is CASSLGTVNTGELFF.

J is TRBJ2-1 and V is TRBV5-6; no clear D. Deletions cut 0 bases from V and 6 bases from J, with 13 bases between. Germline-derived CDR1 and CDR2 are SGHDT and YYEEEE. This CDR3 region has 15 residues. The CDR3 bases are TGTGCCAGCAGCTTGGGGGCATGGATTTCCAATGAGCAGTTCTTC. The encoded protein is CASSLGAWISNEQFF.

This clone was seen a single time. This chain's CDR3 is CASSFGTSGSSDEQFF. In nucleotides, the CDR3 is TGTGCCAGCAGCTTCGGGACTAGCGGGAGTTCCGATGAGCAGTTCTTC. The J gene is TRBJ2-1, the V gene TRBV13, with 14 bases that match TRBD2. J gave up 8 bases and V 3 bases, and 6 bases lay outside the gene matches. CDR3 length: 16 residues. Germline V gene sequence: CDR1 PRHDT, CDR2 FYEKMQ (reference sequence).

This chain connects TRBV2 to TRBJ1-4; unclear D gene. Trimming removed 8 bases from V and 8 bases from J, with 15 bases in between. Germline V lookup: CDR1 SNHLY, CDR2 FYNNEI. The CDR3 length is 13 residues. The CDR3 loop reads CASDVIGGEKLFF. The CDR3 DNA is TGTGCCAGCGATGTAATAGGAGGGGAAAAACTGTTTTTT.

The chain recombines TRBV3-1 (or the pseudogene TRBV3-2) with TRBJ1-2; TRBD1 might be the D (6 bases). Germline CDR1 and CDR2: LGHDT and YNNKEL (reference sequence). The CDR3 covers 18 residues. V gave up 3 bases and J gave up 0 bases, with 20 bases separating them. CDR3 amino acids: CASSHPFRAGAANYGYTF. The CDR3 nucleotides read TGTGCCAGCAGCCATCCCTTTCGGGCAGGGGCAGCTAACTATGGCTACACCTTC.

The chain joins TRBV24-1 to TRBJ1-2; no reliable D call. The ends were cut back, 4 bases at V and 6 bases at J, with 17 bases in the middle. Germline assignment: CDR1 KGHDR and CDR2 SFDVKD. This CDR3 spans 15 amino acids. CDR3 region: CATSEGSREGDGYTF. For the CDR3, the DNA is TGTGCCACCAGTGAAGGGTCCCGGGAGGGAGATGGCTACACCTTC.

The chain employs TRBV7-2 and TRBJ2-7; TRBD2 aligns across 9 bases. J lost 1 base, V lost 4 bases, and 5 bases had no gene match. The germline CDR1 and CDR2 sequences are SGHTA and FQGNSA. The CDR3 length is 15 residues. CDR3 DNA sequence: TGTGCCAGCAGCTCCGGACTAGCGCTTTCCTACGAGCAGTACTTC. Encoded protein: CASSSGLALSYEQYF.